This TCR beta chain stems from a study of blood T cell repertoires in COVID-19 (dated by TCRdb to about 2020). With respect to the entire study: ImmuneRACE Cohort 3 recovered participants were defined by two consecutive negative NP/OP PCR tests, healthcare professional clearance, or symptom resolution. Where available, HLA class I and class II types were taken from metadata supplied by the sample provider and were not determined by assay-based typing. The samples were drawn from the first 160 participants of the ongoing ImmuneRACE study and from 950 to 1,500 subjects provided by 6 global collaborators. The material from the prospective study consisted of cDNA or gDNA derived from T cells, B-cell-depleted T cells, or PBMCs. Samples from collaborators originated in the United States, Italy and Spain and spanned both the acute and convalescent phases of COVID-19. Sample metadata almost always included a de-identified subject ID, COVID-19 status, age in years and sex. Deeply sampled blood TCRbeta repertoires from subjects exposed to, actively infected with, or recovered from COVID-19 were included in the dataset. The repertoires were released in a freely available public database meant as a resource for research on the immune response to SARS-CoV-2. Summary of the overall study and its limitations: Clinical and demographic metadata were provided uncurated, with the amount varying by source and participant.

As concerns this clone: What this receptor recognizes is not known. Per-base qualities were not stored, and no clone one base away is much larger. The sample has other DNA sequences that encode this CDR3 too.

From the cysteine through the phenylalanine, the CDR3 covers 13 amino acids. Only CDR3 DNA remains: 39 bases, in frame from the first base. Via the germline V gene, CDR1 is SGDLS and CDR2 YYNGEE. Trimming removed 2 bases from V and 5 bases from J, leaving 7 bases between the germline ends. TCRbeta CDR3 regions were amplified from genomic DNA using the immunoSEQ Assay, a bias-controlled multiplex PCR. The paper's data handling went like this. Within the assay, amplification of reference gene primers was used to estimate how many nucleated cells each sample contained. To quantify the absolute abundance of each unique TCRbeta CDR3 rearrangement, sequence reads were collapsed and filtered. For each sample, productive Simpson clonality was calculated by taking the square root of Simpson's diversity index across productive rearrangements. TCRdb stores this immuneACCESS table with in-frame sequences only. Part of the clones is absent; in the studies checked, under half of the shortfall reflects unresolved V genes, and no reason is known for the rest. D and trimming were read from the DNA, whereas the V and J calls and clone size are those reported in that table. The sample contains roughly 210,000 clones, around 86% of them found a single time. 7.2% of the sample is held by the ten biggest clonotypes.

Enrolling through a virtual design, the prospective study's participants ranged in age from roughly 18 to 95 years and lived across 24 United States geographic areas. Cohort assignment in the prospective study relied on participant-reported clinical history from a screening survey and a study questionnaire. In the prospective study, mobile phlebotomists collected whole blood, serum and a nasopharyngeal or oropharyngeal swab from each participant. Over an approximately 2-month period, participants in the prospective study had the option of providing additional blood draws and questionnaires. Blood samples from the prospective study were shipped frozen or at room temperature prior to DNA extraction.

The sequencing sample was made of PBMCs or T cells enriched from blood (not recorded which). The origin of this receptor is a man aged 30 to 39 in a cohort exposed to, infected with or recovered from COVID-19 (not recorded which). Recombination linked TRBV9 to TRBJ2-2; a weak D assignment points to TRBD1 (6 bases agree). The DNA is TGTGCCAGCAGCGTTACAGGGACCGGGGAGCTGTTTTTT. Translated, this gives CASSVTGTGELFF.